The 26 T cell receptor beta chains in this list originate from one sample, sequenced in a study of PD-1 blockade in classical Hodgkin lymphoma. In every patient, relapse followed autologous stem cell transplantation, while exposure to brentuximab vedotin differed. CD4+ T cells were purified from thawed PBMCs by magnetic negative selection. Profiling relied on immunoSEQ multiplex PCR, and the TCRdb table lists in-frame clones only, not all of them. This sample has roughly 25,000 clones, with 80% to 85% found just once. The source material was CD4+ T cells from blood, sampled at baseline. These TCRs come from a human donor with classical Hodgkin lymphoma.

This chain uses TRBV7-2 with TRBJ1-5, with D tentatively TRBD1 (5 bases). The CDR3 length is 12 residues. Germline V lookup: CDR1 SGHTA, CDR2 FQGNSA. V lost 6 bases and J 5 bases, leaving 8 bases between the germline ends. The CDR3 here is CASRSGDQPQHF. CDR3 in DNA: TGTGCCAGCAGGTCGGGGGATCAGCCCCAGCATTTT.

J is TRBJ2-2 and V is TRBV5-1; 7 positions agree with TRBD1. CDR1 SGHRS and CDR2 YFSETQ come from the germline V gene. The CDR3 loop spans 15 amino acids. The V and J ends lost 1 base and 3 bases, in that order; junction bases with no gene match: 3. CDR3: CASSLWDSDTGELFF. The DNA for the CDR3 is TGCGCCAGCAGCTTGTGGGACAGTGACACCGGGGAGCTGTTTTTT.

This chain links TRBV5-1 with TRBJ1-1; 7 bases map to TRBD1. Germline lookup yields CDR1 SGHRS and CDR2 YFSETQ. Trimming removed 7 bases from V and 1 base from J; junction bases left unmatched: 7. The CDR3 is 14 residues long. CDR3 in DNA: TGCGCCAGCGGCACAGGGGAAAGGAACACTGAAGCTTTCTTT. It codes for CASGTGERNTEAFF.

The rearrangement joins TRBV5-4 to TRBJ2-2; 14 nucleotides line up with TRBD2. The V and J ends lost 4 bases and 2 bases, in that order; junction bases with no gene match: 4. This CDR3 contains 17 residues. The germline gives CDR1 SGHNT, CDR2 YYREEE (reference sequence). CDR3 sequence (DNA): TGTGCCAGCAGCCTGACTAGCGGGGGGGCCAACACCGGGGAGCTGTTTTTT. This sequence encodes CASSLTSGGANTGELFF. The whole variable domain, filled in from reference TRBV5-4 and TRBJ2-2, reads ETGVTQSPTHLIKTRGQQVTLRCSSQSGHNTVSWYQQALGQGPQFIFQYYREEENGRGNFPPRFSGLQFPNYSSELNVNALELDDSALYLCASSLTSGGANTGELFFGEGSRLTVL.

The V and J genes are TRBV7-9 and TRBJ1-2; D may be TRBD1 (5 bases). V lost 5 bases and J 2 bases, leaving 15 bases between the germline ends. There are 15 residues in the CDR3. Germline loops: CDR1 SEHNR, CDR2 FQNEAQ (reference sequence). The CDR3 nucleotides read TGTGCCAGCAGCACGCAGGGAACCGTCAACTATGGCTACACCTTC. It codes for CASSTQGTVNYGYTF.

The rearrangement uses TRBV14 and TRBJ1-3; D ambiguous. Germline loops: CDR1 SGHDN, CDR2 FVKESK. Between the trimmed V and J ends, which lost 4 bases and 4 bases, there was a span of 20 bases. The CDR3 has 17 amino acids. CDR3 sequence: CASSPGGWEATGNTIYF. The DNA of the CDR3 is TGTGCCAGCAGCCCAGGCGGGTGGGAAGCGACCGGAAACACCATATATTTT. Full variable domain (rest looked up from reference TRBV14 and TRBJ1-3): EAGVTQFPSHSVIEKGQTVTLRCDPISGHDNLYWYRRVMGKEIKFLLHFVKESKQDESGMPNNRFLAERTGGTYSTLKVQPAELEDSGVYFCASSPGGWEATGNTIYFGEGSWLTVV.

The chain combines TRBV18 with TRBJ2-7, with a weak D call TRBD2 (5 bases). V lost 3 bases and J 7 bases, leaving 13 bases between the germline ends. Looked up from germline, CDR1 is KGHSH and CDR2 is LQKENI. CDR3 size: 13 residues. The CDR3 nucleotides are TGTGCCAGCTCACCCATCTCCACGGGAGAGCAGTACTTC. The encoded protein is CASSPISTGEQYF. The entire variable domain, with the rest obtained from reference TRBV18 and TRBJ2-7, is as follows: NAGVMQNPRHLVRRRGQEARLRCSPMKGHSHVYWYRQLPEEGLKFMVYLQKENIIDESGMPKERFSAEFPKEGPSILRIQQVVRGDSAAYFCASSPISTGEQYFGPGTRLTVT.

The rearrangement joins TRBV19 to TRBJ2-5, with 7 bases lining up with TRBD2. The CDR3 is made up of 13 amino acids. CDR1 LNHDA and CDR2 SQIVND come from the germline V gene (reference sequence). V shed 4 bases and J 2 bases; nucleotides not matched to a gene: 1. The CDR3 DNA follows: TGTGCCAGTAGTAGGGACTATCAAGAGACCCAGTACTTC. Protein sequence: CASSRDYQETQYF.

This sequence joins TRBV28 and TRBJ2-3; 8 bases align to TRBD2. This CDR3 has 16 residues. Trimming at V came to 5 bases and at J to 5 bases, leaving 12 bases not matched to a gene. From germline, CDR1 is MDHEN and CDR2 SYDVKM. The chain's CDR3 is CASSGSPGGPRDTQYF. CDR3 bases: TGTGCCAGCAGTGGATCGCCGGGGGGGCCAAGAGATACGCAGTATTTT.

The chain links TRBV7-8 to TRBJ1-1; a weak D match, TRBD1 (5 bases). Germline CDR1 is SGHVS and CDR2 is FQNEAQ. The CDR3 consists of 13 residues. V shed 5 bases and J shed 12 bases, with 19 bases lying between them. The CDR3 DNA sequence: TGTGCCAGCAGCCCCGGGGGGGGGAGCAGAACTTTCTTT. It specifies CASSPGGGSRTFF. The full variable domain, its missing parts supplied by reference TRBV7-8 and TRBJ1-1, is GAGVSQSPRYKVAKRGQDVALRCDPISGHVSLFWYQQALGQGPEFLTYFQNEAQLDKSGLPSDRFFAERPEGSVSTLKIQRTQQEDSAVYLCASSPGGGSRTFFGQGTRLTVV.

This clone has just one count. The genes are TRBV10-3 and TRBJ2-5; D perhaps matches TRBD1 (5 bases). The CDR3 spans 15 residues. V lost 6 bases and J lost 2, with 16 bases in between. The germline gives CDR1 ENHRY, CDR2 SYGVKD. CDR3 sequence: CAISFDSQSQETQYF. In DNA form, the CDR3 reads TGTGCCATCAGCTTCGACAGCCAATCTCAAGAGACCCAGTACTTC.

The chain uses TRBV6-6 and TRBJ1-1; D not certain. Trimming left V 5 bases short and J 1 base short, with 8 bases between. CDR3 size: 13 residues. CDR1 MNHNY and CDR2 SVGAGI come from the germline V gene (reference sequence). CDR3 region: CASSPTGNTEAFF. The CDR3 DNA reads TGTGCCAGCAGTCCGACTGGGAACACTGAAGCTTTCTTT.

The chain has TRBV29-1 and TRBJ1-2; D not resolved. The CDR3 runs to 12 residues. The germline V gene encodes CDR1 SQVTM and CDR2 ANQGSEA. V was cut by 7 bases and J by 5 bases, with 14 bases left in between. The CDR3 DNA is TGCAGCGCCCAGACCGTGTGGTATGGCTACACCTTC. It translates to CSAQTVWYGYTF.

The V and J genes are TRBV28 and TRBJ1-1; D is unresolved. The V gene's germline CDR1 is MDHEN and CDR2 SYDVKM. Trimming cost V 7 bases and J 6 bases, with 15 bases left between them. The CDR3 spans 13 residues. The DNA for the CDR3 is TGTGCCAGCACCGCGGAACGGGCGGCTGAAGCTTTCTTT. Translating gives CASTAERAAEAFF.

The chain has TRBV25-1 and TRBJ1-1, with TRBD1 matching 9 bases. The CDR3 is 15 amino acids. The germline V gene has CDR1 MGHDK and CDR2 SYGVNS. V lost 5 bases, J lost 5 bases, and 9 bases stayed unmatched. The CDR3 loop is CASSFPGQGRTEAFF. The CDR3 DNA is TGTGCCAGCAGTTTTCCGGGACAGGGAAGGACTGAAGCTTTCTTT.

The table lists this clone with a few counts. The J gene is TRBJ1-6, the V gene TRBV2; 8 bases are shared with TRBD1. The CDR3 loop spans 15 amino acids. After removal of 7 bases from V and 10 bases from J, the junction contained 12 bases not matched to a gene. Germline V gene data show CDR1 as SNHLY and CDR2 as FYNNEI. The CDR3 loop is CASITTGVIGSPLHF. The CDR3 bases are TGTGCCAGCATCACGACAGGGGTGATTGGCTCACCCCTCCACTTT. The full variable domain, rest sourced from reference TRBV2 and TRBJ1-6, is EPEVTQTPSHQVTQMGQEVILRCVPISNHLYFYWYRQILGQKVEFLVSFYNNEISEKSEIFDDQFSVERPDGSNFTLKIRSTKLEDSAMYFCASITTGVIGSPLHFGNGTRLTVT.

V gene TRBV6-5 combines with J gene TRBJ1-5; D ambiguous. The CDR3 loop spans 13 amino acids. In germline, CDR1 is MNHEY, CDR2 SVGAGI. Trimming took off 5 bases at V and 3 bases at J, with 8 bases between the two ends. The CDR3 loop is CASSDGYNQPQHF. CDR3 DNA: TGTGCCAGCAGTGACGGATACAATCAGCCCCAGCATTTT.

V gene TRBV19 combines with J gene TRBJ1-5, with 9 bases identical to TRBD1. The CDR3 loop spans 14 amino acids. The germline V gene has CDR1 LNHDA and CDR2 SQIVND (reference sequence). The V and J ends lost 5 bases and 7 bases, in that order; junction bases with no gene match: 6. The CDR3 sequence is CASSPRTGDQPQHF. As DNA, the CDR3 is TGTGCCAGTAGTCCCAGGACAGGGGACCAGCCCCAGCATTTT.

The rearrangement uses TRBV5-8 and TRBJ1-1; 9 bases are a match to TRBD1. This CDR3 has 13 amino acids. From germline, CDR1 is SGHTS and CDR2 YDEGEE. V was pared by 4 bases and J by 5 bases, with 3 bases of the junction left unmatched. CDR3 nucleotide sequence: TGTGCCAGCAGCCGGGACAGGGAGACTGAAGCTTTCTTT. It is translated as CASSRDRETEAFF.

This rearrangement joins TRBV6-5 to TRBJ1-2; the D gene is possibly TRBD1 (6 bases). The CDR3 sequence is 14 residues long. Germline CDR1 and CDR2: MNHEY and SVGAGI. V dropped 4 bases and J dropped 6 bases, with 15 bases sitting between them. CDR3 DNA: TGTGCCAGCAGTTCCACAGGGTATTCGGATGGCTACACCTTC. As protein: CASSSTGYSDGYTF.

This clone was counted between two and nine times. The gene calls are TRBV7-2 and TRBJ1-2, with a weak D call TRBD1 (5 bases). Germline lookup yields CDR1 SGHTA and CDR2 FQGNSA. The CDR3 length is 11 residues. The V gene lost 5 bases and the J gene lost 8 bases, with 9 bases spanning the gap. The CDR3: CASSLSGGYTF. CDR3 DNA sequence: TGTGCCAGCAGCCTCTCAGGGGGCTACACCTTC.

The rearrangement uses TRBV7-2 and TRBJ1-1; TRBD1 is a possible D gene (5 bases). Germline CDR1 and CDR2: SGHTA and FQGNSA. Trimming took 5 bases from V and 0 from J, leaving 10 bases between them. CDR3 length: 14 residues. The chain's CDR3 is CASSRTGLNTEAFF. The CDR3 DNA is TGTGCCAGCAGCCGAACAGGCTTGAACACTGAAGCTTTCTTT.

The gene calls are TRBV28 and TRBJ1-5, with D perhaps TRBD1 (6 bases). CDR3 size: 13 residues. CDR1 and CDR2 (germline): MDHEN, SYDVKM. Deletions cut 5 bases from V and 4 bases from J, with 9 bases between. CDR3 nucleotide sequence: TGTGCCAGCAGTCCCACAGGGAATCAGCCCCAGCATTTT. The encoded protein is CASSPTGNQPQHF.

This chain uses TRBV6-5 with TRBJ2-1; no reliable D call. Germline V lookup: CDR1 MNHEY, CDR2 SVGAGI. The CDR3 loop spans 11 amino acids. Trimming removed 4 bases at V and 9 bases at J, with 7 bases between. The CDR3 DNA reads TGTGCCAGCAGTTCCATGGCTGAGCAGTTCTTC. Translating it yields CASSSMAEQFF.

V is TRBV28 and J is TRBJ2-5, with 7 bases aligning to TRBD1. The CDR3 is 13 amino acids. Germline V CDR1 and CDR2: MDHEN, SYDVKM. The junction had 7 bases not matched to a gene; V was cut back by 7 bases and J by 5 bases. In DNA, the CDR3 is TGTGCCAGCATAAGACAGGGCGGGGAGACCCAGTACTTC. Amino acids: CASIRQGGETQYF.

Regarding this clone: Compared with germline, one end of the junction differs, possibly owing to a read error. The chain uses TRBV7-7 and TRBJ2-1; possible D gene TRBD2, 7 bases. Germline V gene lookup returns CDR1 SSHAT and CDR2 FNYEAQ (reference sequence). This CDR3 spans 15 amino acids. CDR3 nucleotide sequence: TGTGCTAGCAGCTTAAGTGGGGGGGCTGGCAATGAGCAGTTCTTC. It yields the protein CASSLSGGAGNEQFF.